This T cell receptor beta chain comes out of a study of blood T cell repertoires in COVID-19. About the study: Material from acute and convalescent COVID-19 was sourced from the United States, Italy and Spain.

Germline CDR1 and CDR2: SGDLS and YYNGEE. CDR3 length: 15 amino acids. V was pared by 0 bases and J by 1 base, with 0 bases of the junction left unmatched. Produced via immunoSEQ multiplex PCR; TCRdb's table is partial and in-frame only. The table includes about 200,000 clones, around 80% detected once. The receptor's source is a woman older than 75 with acute or convalescent COVID-19. Material for sequencing was peripheral blood. The chain carries TRBV9 and TRBJ2-3; 9 nucleotides line up with TRBD1. Here the CDR3 DNA reads TGTGCCAGCAGCGTAGGGACAGGGGGCACAGATACGCAGTATTTT. Protein sequence: CASSVGTGGTDTQYF.